Below are 11 T cell receptor beta chains sequenced from a single sample in a study of T cells in Graves' hyperthyroidism and ophthalmopathy. RNA transcripts yielded amplified TCR beta CDR3 regions. The TCR CDR3 was amplified in a first-round RT-PCR using the HTBI primer set. TCRdb ran MiXCR on the multiplex PCR reads and lists one entry per CDR3 protein. The sample lists approximately 600,000 distinct CDR3 sequences, 16% occurring once. Sequenced sample: blood. These receptors were taken from a woman in her 30s with Graves' hyperthyroidism.

There are many counts of this clonotype. The chain couples TRBV29-1 to TRBJ2-1, with 13 bases matching TRBD2. The trim removed 6 bases at V and 7 bases at J, leaving 6 bases unmatched. The germline gives CDR1 SQVTM, CDR2 ANQGSEA. CDR3 length: 14 residues. CDR3 sequence: CSVDGLAGVNEQFF. The CDR3 coding sequence is TGCAGCGTGGATGGACTAGCGGGAGTTAATGAGCAGTTCTTC.

The chain links TRBV11-1 to TRBJ2-1, with D perhaps TRBD1 or TRBD2 (5 bases each). The V gene lost 1 base and the J gene lost 4 bases, with 14 bases spanning the gap. The CDR3 extends over 16 amino acids. Germline loops: CDR1 SGHAT, CDR2 FQDESV (reference sequence). CDR3 nucleotides: TGTGCCAGCAGCTTAGAAGGGACCCGAGGGTACAATGAGCAGTTCTTC. This sequence encodes CASSLEGTRGYNEQFF.

The chain carries TRBV5-1 and TRBJ2-3; 7 bases line up with TRBD2. V lost 9 bases and J lost 2; bases outside the gene matches: 9. Germline-derived CDR1 and CDR2 are SGHRS and YFSETQ. The length of the CDR3 is 14 residues. The CDR3 bases are TGCGCCACTCGGGAGGACTATACCACAGATACGCAGTATTTT. Protein product: CATREDYTTDTQYF.

This clonotype was detected many times. This sequence joins TRBV13 and TRBJ1-1; D not certain. This CDR3 is built from 14 residues. Trimming pared 4 bases from V and 1 base from J, leaving 10 bases between. The germline V gene encodes CDR1 PRHDT and CDR2 FYEKMQ (reference sequence). This chain's CDR3 is CASSSESSNTEAFF. In nucleotides, the CDR3 is TGTGCCAGCAGCTCCGAATCATCGAACACTGAAGCTTTCTTT. The full variable domain, in which reference TRBV13 and TRBJ1-1 provide the parts outside the CDR3, is AAGVIQSPRHLIKEKRETATLKCYPIPRHDTVYWYQQGPGQDPQFLISFYEKMQSDKGSIPDRFSAQQFSDYHSELNMSSLELGDSALYFCASSSESSNTEAFFGQGTRLTVV.

The CDR3 DNA reads TGTGCCAGCAGTTTAGATAGTTTTGGGACAGGGGAGGACAATCAGCCCCAGCATTTT. It codes for CASSLDSFGTGEDNQPQHF. The chain recombines TRBV12-3 or TRBV12-4 with TRBJ1-5, with 10 bases matching TRBD1. J was trimmed by 3 bases and V by 1 base; bases with no gene match: 12. The CDR3 loop spans 19 amino acids.

This clonotype was recorded many times. This chain joins TRBV5-1 and TRBJ2-1; tentative D call: TRBD1 (6 bases). Trimming pared 4 bases from V and 0 bases from J, leaving 11 bases between. Germline values: CDR1 SGHRS, CDR2 YFSETQ. The CDR3 loop spans 15 amino acids. The CDR3 spells CASSLRTDSYNEQFF. CDR3 nucleotide sequence: TGCGCCAGCAGCCTGAGGACAGACTCCTACAATGAGCAGTTCTTC.

This clonotype appeared many times. The chain combines TRBV6-2 or TRBV6-3 with TRBJ1-1; 8 bases map to TRBD1. This CDR3 is built from 15 residues. Germline V gene lookup returns CDR1 MNHEY and CDR2 SVGEGT. V lost 6 bases, J lost 3 bases, and 9 bases stayed unmatched. CDR3 nucleotide sequence: TGTGCCAGCAGCCAGGAAGGGACAGGCTACACTGAAGCTTTCTTT. Translated, it gives CASSQEGTGYTEAFF.

This clonotype was recorded many times. The V call is TRBV6-1, the J call TRBJ1-1; TRBD1 is a possible D gene (5 bases). Germline CDR1 MNHNS, CDR2 SASEGT. The CDR3 covers 17 residues. V was shortened by 6 bases and J by 4 bases, with 24 bases between the two germline ends. CDR3 DNA: TGTGCCAGCAGGGCGACTATTCTAAAACAGGAGATCACTGAAGCTTTCTTT. The encoded protein is CASRATILKQEITEAFF.

This clonotype occurred a few times. The rearrangement uses TRBV27 and TRBJ2-7; 13 nucleotides match TRBD2. In germline, CDR1 is MNHEY, CDR2 SMNVEV (reference sequence). V gave up 5 bases and J gave up 4 bases; unmatched junction bases: 5. The CDR3 runs to 15 residues. The CDR3 DNA is TGTGCCAGCAGTATGGGACTAGCGGGAACGTACGAGCAGTACTTC. This sequence encodes CASSMGLAGTYEQYF.

This clonotype was seen at least ten times. The V call is TRBV5-1, the J call TRBJ1-1, with a tentative D call TRBD1 (6 bases). The germline gives CDR1 SGHRS, CDR2 YFSETQ. This CDR3 has 14 amino acids. Trimming took off 0 bases at V and 5 bases at J, with 11 bases between the two ends. CDR3 protein: CASSLAGASTEAFF. CDR3 in DNA: TGCGCCAGCAGCTTGGCGGGGGCATCGACTGAAGCTTTCTTT.

This clonotype was counted only a few times. The rearrangement joins TRBV20-1 to TRBJ2-4; D is unresolved. Trimming shortened V by 6 bases and J by 0 bases, and 15 bases separated the two germline ends. The CDR3 has 15 residues. From germline, CDR1 is DFQATT and CDR2 SNEGSKA (reference sequence). The chain's CDR3 is CSARNLRLAKNIQYF. For the CDR3, the DNA is TGCAGTGCCCGTAACCTACGGCTAGCCAAAAACATTCAGTACTTC.